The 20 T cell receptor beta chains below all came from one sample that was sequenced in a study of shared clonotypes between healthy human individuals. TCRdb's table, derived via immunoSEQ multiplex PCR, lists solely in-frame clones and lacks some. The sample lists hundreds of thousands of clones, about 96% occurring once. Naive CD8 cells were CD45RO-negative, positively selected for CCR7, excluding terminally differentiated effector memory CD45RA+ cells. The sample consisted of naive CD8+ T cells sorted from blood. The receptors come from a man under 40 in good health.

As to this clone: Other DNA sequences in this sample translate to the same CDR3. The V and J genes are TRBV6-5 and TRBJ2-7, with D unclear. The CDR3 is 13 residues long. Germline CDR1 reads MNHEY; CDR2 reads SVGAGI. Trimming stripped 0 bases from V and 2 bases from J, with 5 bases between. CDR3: CASSYSDTYEQYF. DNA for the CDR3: TGTGCCAGCAGTTACTCCGACACCTACGAGCAGTACTTC.

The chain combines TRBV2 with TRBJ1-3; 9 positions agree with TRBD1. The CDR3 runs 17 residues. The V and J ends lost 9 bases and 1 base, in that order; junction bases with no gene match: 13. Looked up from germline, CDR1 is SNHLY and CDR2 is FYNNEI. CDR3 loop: CASGIESQGASGNTIYF. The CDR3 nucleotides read TGTGCCAGTGGGATTGAGTCACAGGGGGCTTCTGGAAACACCATATATTTT.

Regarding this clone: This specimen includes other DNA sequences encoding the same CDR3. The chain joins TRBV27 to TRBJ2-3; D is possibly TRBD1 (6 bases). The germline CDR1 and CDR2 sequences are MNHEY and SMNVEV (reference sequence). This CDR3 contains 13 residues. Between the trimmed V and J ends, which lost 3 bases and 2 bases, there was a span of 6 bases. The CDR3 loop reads CASSLGATDTQYF. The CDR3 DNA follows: TGTGCCAGCAGTTTGGGGGCCACAGATACGCAGTATTTT.

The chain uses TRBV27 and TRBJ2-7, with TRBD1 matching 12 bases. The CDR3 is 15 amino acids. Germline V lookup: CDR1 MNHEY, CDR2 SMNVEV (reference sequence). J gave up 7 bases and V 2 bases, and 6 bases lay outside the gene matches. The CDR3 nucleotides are TGTGCCAGCAGTTTAAGATGGGACAGGGGGCTGGAGCAGTACTTC. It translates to CASSLRWDRGLEQYF.

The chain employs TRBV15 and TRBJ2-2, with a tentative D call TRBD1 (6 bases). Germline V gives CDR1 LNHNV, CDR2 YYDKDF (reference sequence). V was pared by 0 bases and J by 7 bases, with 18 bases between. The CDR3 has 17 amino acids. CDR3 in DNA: TGTGCCACCAGCAGAGATCGTTCGGCAGGGGTGAACGGGGAGCTGTTTTTT. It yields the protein CATSRDRSAGVNGELFF.

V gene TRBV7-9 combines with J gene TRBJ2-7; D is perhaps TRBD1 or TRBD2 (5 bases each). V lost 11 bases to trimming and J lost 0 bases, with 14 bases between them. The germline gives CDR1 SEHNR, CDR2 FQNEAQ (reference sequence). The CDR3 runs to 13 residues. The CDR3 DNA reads TGTGCCGGCCGGGACCCCAGCTCCTACGAGCAGTACTTC. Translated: CAGRDPSSYEQYF.

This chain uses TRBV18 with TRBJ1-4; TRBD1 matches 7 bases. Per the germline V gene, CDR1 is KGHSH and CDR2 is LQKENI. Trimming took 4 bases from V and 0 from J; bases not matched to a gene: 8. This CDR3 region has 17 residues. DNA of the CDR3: TGTGCCAGCTCACAGAAGTGGGACAGCTCAACTAATGAAAAACTGTTTTTT. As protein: CASSQKWDSSTNEKLFF.

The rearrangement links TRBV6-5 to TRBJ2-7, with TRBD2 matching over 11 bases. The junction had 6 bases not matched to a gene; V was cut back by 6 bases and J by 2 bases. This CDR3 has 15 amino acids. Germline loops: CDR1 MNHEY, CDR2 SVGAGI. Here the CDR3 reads CASSLGTSGPYEQYF. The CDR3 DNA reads TGTGCCAGCAGCCTCGGGACTAGCGGCCCCTACGAGCAGTACTTC.

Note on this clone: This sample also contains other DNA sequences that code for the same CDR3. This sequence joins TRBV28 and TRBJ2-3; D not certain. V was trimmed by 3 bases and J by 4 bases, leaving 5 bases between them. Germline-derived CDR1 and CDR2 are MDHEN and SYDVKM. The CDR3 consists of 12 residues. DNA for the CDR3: TGTGCCAGCAGTTTGCGCGCAGATACGCAGTATTTT. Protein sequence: CASSLRADTQYF.

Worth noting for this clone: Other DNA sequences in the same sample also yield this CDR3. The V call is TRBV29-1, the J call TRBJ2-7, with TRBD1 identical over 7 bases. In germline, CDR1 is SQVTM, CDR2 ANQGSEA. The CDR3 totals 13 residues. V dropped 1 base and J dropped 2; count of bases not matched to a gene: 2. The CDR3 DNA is TGCAGCGTTGAAGGGGACAGTCCCTACGAGCAGTACTTC. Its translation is CSVEGDSPYEQYF.

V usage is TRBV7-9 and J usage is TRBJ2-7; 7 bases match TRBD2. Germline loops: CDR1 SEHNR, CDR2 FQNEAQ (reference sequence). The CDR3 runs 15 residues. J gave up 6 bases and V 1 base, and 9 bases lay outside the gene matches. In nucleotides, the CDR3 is TGTGCCAGCAGCTTAGGGGACGGCGGGAGAGGCGAGCAGTACTTC. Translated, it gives CASSLGDGGRGEQYF.

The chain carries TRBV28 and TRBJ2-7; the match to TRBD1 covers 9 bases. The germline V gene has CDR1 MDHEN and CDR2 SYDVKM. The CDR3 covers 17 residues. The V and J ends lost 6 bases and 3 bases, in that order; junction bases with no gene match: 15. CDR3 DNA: TGTGCCAGCAGGACCACCGGAGGGGGGACAGGGATCTACGAGCAGTACTTC. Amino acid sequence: CASRTTGGGTGIYEQYF.

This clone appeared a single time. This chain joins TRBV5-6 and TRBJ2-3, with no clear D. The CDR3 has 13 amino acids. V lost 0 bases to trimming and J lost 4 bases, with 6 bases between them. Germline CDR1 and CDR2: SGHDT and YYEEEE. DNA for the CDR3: TGTGCCAGCAGCTTGGCGAGACCAGATACGCAGTATTTT. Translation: CASSLARPDTQYF.

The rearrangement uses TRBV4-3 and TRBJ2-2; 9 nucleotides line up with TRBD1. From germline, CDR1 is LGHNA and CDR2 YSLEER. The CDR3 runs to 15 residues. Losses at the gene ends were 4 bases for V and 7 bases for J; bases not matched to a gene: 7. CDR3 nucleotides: TGCGCCAGCAGCCGTACAGGGGGCTGGGTCGGGGAGCTGTTTTTT. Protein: CASSRTGGWVGELFF.

The CDR3 sequence is CASSLAAGAGPGELFF. The CDR3 region has the DNA TGTGCCAGCAGCTTAGCGGCAGGGGCGGGTCCGGGGGAGCTGTTTTTT. V usage is TRBV7-7 and J usage is TRBJ2-2; D is possibly TRBD1 (6 bases). The CDR3 is 16 residues long. Trimming took 0 bases from V and 8 from J, leaving 16 bases between them. Germline lookup yields CDR1 SSHAT and CDR2 FNYEAQ (reference sequence).

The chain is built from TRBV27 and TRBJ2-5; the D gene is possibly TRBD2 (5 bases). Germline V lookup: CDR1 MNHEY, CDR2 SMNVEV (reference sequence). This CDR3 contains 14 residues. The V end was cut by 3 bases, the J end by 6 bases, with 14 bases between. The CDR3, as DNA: TGTGCCAGCAGTTTGGCAGGAGGTGCAAAGACCCAGTACTTC. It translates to CASSLAGGAKTQYF.

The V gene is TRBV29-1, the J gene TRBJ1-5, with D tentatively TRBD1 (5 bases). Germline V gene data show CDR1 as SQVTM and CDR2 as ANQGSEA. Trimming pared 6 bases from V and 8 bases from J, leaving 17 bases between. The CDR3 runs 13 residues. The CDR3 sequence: CSVRMGGGEPQHF. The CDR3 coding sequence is TGCAGCGTCCGAATGGGCGGGGGGGAGCCCCAGCATTTT.

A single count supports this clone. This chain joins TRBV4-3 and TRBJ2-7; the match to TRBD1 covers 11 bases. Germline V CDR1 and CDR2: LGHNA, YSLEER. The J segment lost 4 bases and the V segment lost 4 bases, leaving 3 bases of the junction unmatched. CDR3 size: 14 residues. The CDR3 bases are TGCGCCAGCAGCCGCGGGGACAGGGGGTACGAGCAGTACTTC. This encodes CASSRGDRGYEQYF.

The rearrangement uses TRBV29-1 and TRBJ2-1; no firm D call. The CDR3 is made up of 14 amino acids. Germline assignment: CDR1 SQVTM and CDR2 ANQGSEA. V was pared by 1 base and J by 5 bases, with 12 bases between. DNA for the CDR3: TGCAGCGTTGAAGGGGAACCCACCAACAATGAGCAGTTCTTC. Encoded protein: CSVEGEPTNNEQFF.

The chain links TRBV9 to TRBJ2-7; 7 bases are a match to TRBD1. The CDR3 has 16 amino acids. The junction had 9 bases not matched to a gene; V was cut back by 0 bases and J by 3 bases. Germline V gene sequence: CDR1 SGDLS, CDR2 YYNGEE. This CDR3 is CASSVGGTGVYYEQYF. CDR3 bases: TGTGCCAGCAGCGTAGGCGGAACAGGGGTTTACTACGAGCAGTACTTC.